This TCR beta chain was sequenced during a study of OX40 agonist ivuxolimab in advanced cancers. As for the study in general: Patients took ivuxolimab, an agonistic anti-OX40 (CD134) antibody. Study-wide findings and caveats: Normalized T-cell clonal expansion was also low in a subset of nonresponders.

A history of autoimmune disease or systemic immunosuppression excluded patients. The protocol was immunoSEQ multiplex PCR, while the TCRdb copy is restricted to in-frame clones and leaves out a portion. The data hold 50,000 to 55,000 clones, with 85% to 90% observed a single time. Comments on this clone: Its antigen remains unknown.

V lost 2 bases to trimming and J lost 2 bases; unmatched junction nucleotides: 10. Germline V lookup: CDR1 MDHEN, CDR2 SYDVKM. This CDR3 has 18 amino acids. The source is an adult with an advanced solid tumor such as melanoma, head and neck, liver or kidney cancer. The chain carries TRBV28 and TRBJ1-4, with TRBD1 matching 8 bases. The material sequenced was CD4+ or CD8+ T cells sorted from blood, taken in a trial of the OX40 agonist ivuxolimab. In DNA form, the CDR3 reads TGTGCCAGCAGTTTAATCATCCAGGGGGCGCTTACTAATGAAAAACTGTTTTTT. Its translation is CASSLIIQGALTNEKLFF.